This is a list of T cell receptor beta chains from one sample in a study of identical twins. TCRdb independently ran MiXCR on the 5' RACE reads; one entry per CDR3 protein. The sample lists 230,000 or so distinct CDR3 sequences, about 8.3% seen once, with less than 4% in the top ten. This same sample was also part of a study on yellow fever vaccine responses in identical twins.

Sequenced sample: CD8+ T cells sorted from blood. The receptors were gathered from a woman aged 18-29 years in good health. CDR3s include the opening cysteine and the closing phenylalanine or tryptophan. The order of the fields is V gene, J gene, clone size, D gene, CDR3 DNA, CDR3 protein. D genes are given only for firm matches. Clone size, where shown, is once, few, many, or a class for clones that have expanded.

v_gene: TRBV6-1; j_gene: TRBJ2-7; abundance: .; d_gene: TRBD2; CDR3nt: TGTGCCAGCAGTACACCCCGGGCGGGAGCCCATACCTACGAGCAGTACTTC; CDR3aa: CASSTPRAGAHTYEQYF
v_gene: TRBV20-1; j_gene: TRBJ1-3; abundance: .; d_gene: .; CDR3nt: TGCAGTGCCGGGGAAGGCTCTGGAAACACCATATATTTT; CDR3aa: CSAGEGSGNTIYF
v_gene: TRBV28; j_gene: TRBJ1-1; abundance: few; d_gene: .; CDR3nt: TGTGCCAGCAGTTTATGGACAGAGAACACTGAAGCTTTCTTT; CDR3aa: CASSLWTENTEAFF
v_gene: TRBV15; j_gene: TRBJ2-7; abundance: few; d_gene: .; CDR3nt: TGTGCCACCAGCAGAGATGCGATTAGGGACGAGCAGTACTTC; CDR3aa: CATSRDAIRDEQYF
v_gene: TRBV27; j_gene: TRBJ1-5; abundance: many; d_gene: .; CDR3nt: TGTGCCAGCAGTCGAAGCCAAAATCAGCCCCAGCATTTT; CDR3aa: CASSRSQNQPQHF
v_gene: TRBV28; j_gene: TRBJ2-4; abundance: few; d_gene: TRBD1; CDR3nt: TGTGCCAGCAGTTTTTCCCCCCATCGGGACAGGGGTACCAAAAACATTCAGTACTTC; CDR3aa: CASSFSPHRDRGTKNIQYF
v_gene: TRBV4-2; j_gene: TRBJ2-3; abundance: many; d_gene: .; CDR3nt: TGTGCCAGCAGCCAAGAAGCAGATACGCAGTATTTT; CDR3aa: CASSQEADTQYF
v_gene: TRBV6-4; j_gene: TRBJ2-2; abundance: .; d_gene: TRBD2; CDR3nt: TGTGCCAGCAACCGAAGACTAGCGGGTGGTAGGACCGGGGAGCTGTTTTTT; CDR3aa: CASNRRLAGGRTGELFF
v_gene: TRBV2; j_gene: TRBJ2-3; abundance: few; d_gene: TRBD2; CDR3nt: TGTGCCACTGAGACTAGCGGGGGACCAGATACGCAGTATTTT; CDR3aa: CATETSGGPDTQYF
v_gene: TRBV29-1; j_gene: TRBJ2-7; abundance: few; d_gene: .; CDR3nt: TGCAGCGTGGATACGGGACACTCCTACGAGCAGTACTTC; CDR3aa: CSVDTGHSYEQYF
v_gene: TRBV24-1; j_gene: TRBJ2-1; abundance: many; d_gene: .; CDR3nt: TGTGCCACCAAGCAGGGCGATGAGCAGTTCTTC; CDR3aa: CATKQGDEQFF
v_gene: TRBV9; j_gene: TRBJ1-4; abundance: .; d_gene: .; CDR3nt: TGTGCCAGCAGCGGTATGGAGGGGTCGGGGGAAAAACTGTTTTTT; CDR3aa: CASSGMEGSGEKLFF
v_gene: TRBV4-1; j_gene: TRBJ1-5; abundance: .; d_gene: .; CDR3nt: TGCGCCAGCAGCCAGGGGGATAGCAATCAGCCCCAGCATTTT; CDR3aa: CASSQGDSNQPQHF
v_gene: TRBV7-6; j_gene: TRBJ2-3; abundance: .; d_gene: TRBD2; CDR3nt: TGTGCCAGCAGCTCGGGACTAGACACAGATACGCAGTATTTT; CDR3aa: CASSSGLDTDTQYF
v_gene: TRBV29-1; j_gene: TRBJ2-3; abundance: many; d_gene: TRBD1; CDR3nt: TGCAGCGTTGAAGGTGTTACAGGGGGCCTCACAGATACGCAGTATTTT; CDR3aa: CSVEGVTGGLTDTQYF
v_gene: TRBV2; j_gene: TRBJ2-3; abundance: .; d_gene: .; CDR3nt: TGTGCCAGCAGACCGGGACACCACACAGATACGCAGTATTTT; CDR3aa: CASRPGHHTDTQYF
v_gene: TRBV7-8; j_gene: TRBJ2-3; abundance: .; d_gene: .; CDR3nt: TGTGCCAGCAGTTTTGCTTTGGATACGCAGTATTTT; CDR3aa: CASSFALDTQYF
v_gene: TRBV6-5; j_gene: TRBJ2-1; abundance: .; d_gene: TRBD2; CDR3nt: TGTGCCAGCAGTTACAAGCTAGCGGAGTACAATGAGCAGTTCTTC; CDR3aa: CASSYKLAEYNEQFF
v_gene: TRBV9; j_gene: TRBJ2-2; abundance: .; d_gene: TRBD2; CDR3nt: TGTGCCAGCAGCGGAGCTAGCGGAGGGGACACCGGGGAGCTGTTTTTT; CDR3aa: CASSGASGGDTGELFF
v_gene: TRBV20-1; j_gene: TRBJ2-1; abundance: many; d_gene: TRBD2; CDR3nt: TGCAGTGCTAGGGGTTATCCCCTAGCGGGAGTTTACAATGAGCAGTTCTTC; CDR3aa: CSARGYPLAGVYNEQFF
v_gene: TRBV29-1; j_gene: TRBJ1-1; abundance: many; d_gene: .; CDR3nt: TGCAGCGTTGCGTCCATGAACACTGAAGCTTTCTTT; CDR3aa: CSVASMNTEAFF
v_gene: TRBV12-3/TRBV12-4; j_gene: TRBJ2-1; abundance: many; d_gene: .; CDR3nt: TGTGCCGAAGGCGGTCTATACAATGAGCAGTTCTTC; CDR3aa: CAEGGLYNEQFF
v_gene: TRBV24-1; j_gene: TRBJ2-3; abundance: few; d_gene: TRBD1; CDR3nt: TGTGCCACCAGTTGGGGACAGGGAGTTGCAGATACGCAGTATTTT; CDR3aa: CATSWGQGVADTQYF
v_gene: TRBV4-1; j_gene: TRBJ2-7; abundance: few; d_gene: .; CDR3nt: TGCGCCAGCAGCCAAGATCAACAGCTCTGGGCCTACGAGCAGTACTTC; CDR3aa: CASSQDQQLWAYEQYF
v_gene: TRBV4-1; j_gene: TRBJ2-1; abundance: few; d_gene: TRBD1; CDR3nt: TGCGCCAGCAGTCACGACAGGGGAACCTACAATGAGCAGTTCTTC; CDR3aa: CASSHDRGTYNEQFF
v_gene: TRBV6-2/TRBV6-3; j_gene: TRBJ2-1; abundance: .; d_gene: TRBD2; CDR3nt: TGTGCCAGCGATGAAACCGGGACTAGCGGGAGGTGGTTCTTC; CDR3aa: CASDETGTSGRWFF
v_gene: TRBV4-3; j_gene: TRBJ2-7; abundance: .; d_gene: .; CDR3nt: TGCGCCAGCAGCCAAGATAACGACGCAGCCTACGAGCAGTACTTC; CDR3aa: CASSQDNDAAYEQYF
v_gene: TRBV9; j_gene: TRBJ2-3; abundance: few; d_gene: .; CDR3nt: TGTGCCAGCAGCGTAGTAGGGCGAGCGACAGATACGCAGTATTTT; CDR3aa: CASSVVGRATDTQYF
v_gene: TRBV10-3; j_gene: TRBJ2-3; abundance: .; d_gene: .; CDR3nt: TGTGCCATCAGTGAGGATAGCGCCTATACGCAGTATTTT; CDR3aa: CAISEDSAYTQYF
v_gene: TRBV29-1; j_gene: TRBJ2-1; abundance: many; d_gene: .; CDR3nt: TGCAGCGTGAGCAGTGTGGGAGATGAGCAGTTCTTC; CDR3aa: CSVSSVGDEQFF
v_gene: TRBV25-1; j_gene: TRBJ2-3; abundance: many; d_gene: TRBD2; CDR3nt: TGTGCCAGCAGTGAATATACGGCGGGGAGGGGCACAGATACGCAGTATTTT; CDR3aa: CASSEYTAGRGTDTQYF